The clone carrying this TCR beta chain was observed a few times. Its antigen is not identified. The data derive from a study of blood T cells in healthy people across ages. General study results and limits: Donor CMV status was unknown, possibly confounding expanded clonotype changes. TCR beta diversity tracked closely with naive T cell percentage. In older individuals, TCR beta diversity per million T cells was lower, falling roughly linearly with age.

This CDR3 has 11 residues. Trimming removed 6 bases from V and 11 bases from J, with 13 bases in between. Then a second PCR, running about 6 to 12 cycles, was carried out with a sample-barcoded 5' primer and a J-beta primer mix. TCRdb reprocessed the 5' RACE reads with MiXCR, giving one entry per CDR3 protein. The table includes 900,000 to 950,000 distinct CDR3 sequences, about 27% detected once. The same specimen was also included in a second study, on T cells of mothers and their children. That source adds: Per child, roughly 3 million TCR beta CDR3 reads were obtained, against over 9.5 million per mother.

The sequence was obtained from a woman in her forties in good health. The chain joins TRBV12-3 or TRBV12-4 to TRBJ1-1; weak D call: TRBD1 (5 bases). Sequencing used blood. CDR3 coding DNA: TGTGCCAGCAGGGCAGGGCGGGATGCTTTCTTT. Amino acid sequence: CASRAGRDAFF.